This TCR beta chain was sequenced for a study of cytomegalovirus exposure and HLA in healthy donors. General study results and limits: Trimming of TCR beta V- and J-genes showed a link, identified in a later analysis, to a missense DCLRE1C variant. Sequencing depth roughly uniform across donors was assumed in presence/absence analyses.

CDR3 length: 16 residues. The germline V gene encodes CDR1 MNHEY and CDR2 SMNVEV (reference sequence). V shed 4 bases, J shed 7 bases, and the junction held 12 bases outside the gene matches. As for the donors, each was a healthy bone marrow donor. The primer mix had 60 Vbeta and 13 Jbeta primers. Assay used: immunoSEQ multiplex PCR; TCRdb lists only in-frame clones, some missing. Counted here are roughly 80,000 clones, 70% to 85% occurring once; the ten biggest clones make up roughly 2.4%. Of note for this clone: Antigen specificity is unknown.

Sequencing was carried out using PBMCs. The chain is built from TRBV27 and TRBJ2-2; 7 bases are a match to TRBD1. This clonotype originated in a woman aged 50 to 60 in good health and CMV-seronegative. CDR3 sequence (DNA): TGTGCCAGCAGTTCGACAGGGTTGGTTGTAGTCGGGGAGCTGTTTTTT. Its translation: CASSSTGLVVVGELFF.